This T cell receptor (beta chain) was recorded in a study of T cell repertoires in cytomegalovirus infection. Across the study: CMV infection and matching HLA type were both indicated by public TCR beta signatures.

Trimming removed 3 bases at V and 0 bases at J, with 18 bases between. The CDR3 consists of 17 residues. Germline loops: CDR1 SGHTA, CDR2 FQGNSA. Whole-study results and caveats: What dominated the ex vivo response were HLA-C-restricted CMV-specific TCR beta clonotypes.

TCRdb re-called the reads through MiXCR, storing one row per CDR3 protein. In the table there are some 450,000 distinct CDR3 sequences, roughly a third of which are singletons. This clonotype was observed many times. The antigen remains undetermined. The rearrangement links TRBV7-2 to TRBJ2-7, with D possibly being TRBD2 (6 bases). This TCR derives from a human donor in good health (CMV status not recorded). Some clones in this sample may be carry-over from other donors' samples. Sample: PBMCs. The CDR3: CASSFKTGTASSYEQYF. The CDR3 DNA is TGTGCCAGCAGCTTCAAGACCGGGACTGCTAGCTCCTACGAGCAGTACTTC. Full variable domain (rest looked up from reference TRBV7-2 and TRBJ2-7): GAGVSQSPSNKVTEKGKDVELRCDPISGHTALYWYRQSLGQGLEFLIYFQGNSAPDKSGLPSDRFSAERTGGSVSTLTIQRTQQEDSAVYLCASSFKTGTASSYEQYFGPGTRLTVT.